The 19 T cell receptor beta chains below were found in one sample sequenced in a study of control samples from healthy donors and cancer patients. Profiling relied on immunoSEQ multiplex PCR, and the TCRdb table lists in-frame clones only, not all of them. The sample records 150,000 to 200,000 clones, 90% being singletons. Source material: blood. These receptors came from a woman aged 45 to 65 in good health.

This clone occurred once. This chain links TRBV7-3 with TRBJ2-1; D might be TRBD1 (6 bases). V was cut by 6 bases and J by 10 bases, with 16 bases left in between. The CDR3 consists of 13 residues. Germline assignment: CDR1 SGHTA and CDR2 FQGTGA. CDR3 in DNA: TGTGCCAGCAGACCAGACAGCCAGGGGGAGCAGTTCTTC. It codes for CASRPDSQGEQFF.

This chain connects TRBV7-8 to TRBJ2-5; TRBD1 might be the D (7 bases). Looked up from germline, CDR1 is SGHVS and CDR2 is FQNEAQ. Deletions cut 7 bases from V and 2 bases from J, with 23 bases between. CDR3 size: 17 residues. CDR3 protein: CASTLRGVVRNQETQYF. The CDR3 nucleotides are TGTGCCAGCACTCTCAGGGGGGTAGTCCGTAATCAAGAGACCCAGTACTTC.

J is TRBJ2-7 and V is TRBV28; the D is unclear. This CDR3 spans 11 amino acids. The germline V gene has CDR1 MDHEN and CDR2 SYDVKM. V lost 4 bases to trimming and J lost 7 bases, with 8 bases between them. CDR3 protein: CASSSPFEQYF. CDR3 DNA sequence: TGTGCCAGCAGTTCCCCTTTTGAGCAGTACTTC.

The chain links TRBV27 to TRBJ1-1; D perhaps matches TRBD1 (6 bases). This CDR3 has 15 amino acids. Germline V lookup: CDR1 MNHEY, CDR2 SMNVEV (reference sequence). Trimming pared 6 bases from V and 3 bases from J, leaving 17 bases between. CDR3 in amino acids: CASSRADRLYTEAFF. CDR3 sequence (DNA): TGTGCCAGCAGCCGAGCTGACAGGTTGTACACTGAAGCTTTCTTT.

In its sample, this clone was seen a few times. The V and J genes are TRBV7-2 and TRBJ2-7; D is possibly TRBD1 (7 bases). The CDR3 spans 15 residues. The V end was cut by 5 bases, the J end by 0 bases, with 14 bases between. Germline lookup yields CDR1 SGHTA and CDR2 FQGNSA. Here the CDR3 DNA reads TGTGCCAGCAGCCCGCAGGGGGGAAGCTCCTACGAGCAGTACTTC. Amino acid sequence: CASSPQGGSSYEQYF.

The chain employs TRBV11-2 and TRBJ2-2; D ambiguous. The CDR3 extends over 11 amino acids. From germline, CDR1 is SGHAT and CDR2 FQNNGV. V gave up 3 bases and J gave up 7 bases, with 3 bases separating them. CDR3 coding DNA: TGTGCCAGCAGCTTCCGCGGGGAGCTGTTTTTT. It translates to CASSFRGELFF.

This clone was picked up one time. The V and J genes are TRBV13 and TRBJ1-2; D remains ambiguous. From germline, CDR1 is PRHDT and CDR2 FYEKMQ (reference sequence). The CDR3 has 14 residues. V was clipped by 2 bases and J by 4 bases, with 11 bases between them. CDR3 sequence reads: CASSLRTGFYGYTF. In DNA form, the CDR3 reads TGTGCCAGCAGCTTAAGGACGGGGTTCTATGGCTACACCTTC.

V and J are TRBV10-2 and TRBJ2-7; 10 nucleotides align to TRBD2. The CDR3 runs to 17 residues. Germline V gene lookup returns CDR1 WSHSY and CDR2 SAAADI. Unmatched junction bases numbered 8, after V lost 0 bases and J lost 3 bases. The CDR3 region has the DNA TGCGCCAGCAGTGAGTCACTAGCGGGGCAAGGTCGCTACGAGCAGTACTTC. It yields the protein CASSESLAGQGRYEQYF.

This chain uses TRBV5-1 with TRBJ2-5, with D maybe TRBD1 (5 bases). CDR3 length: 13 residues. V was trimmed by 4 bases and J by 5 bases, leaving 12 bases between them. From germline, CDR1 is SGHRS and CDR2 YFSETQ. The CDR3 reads CASSTRVLETQYF. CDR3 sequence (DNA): TGCGCCAGCAGCACCAGGGTGCTGGAGACCCAGTACTTC.

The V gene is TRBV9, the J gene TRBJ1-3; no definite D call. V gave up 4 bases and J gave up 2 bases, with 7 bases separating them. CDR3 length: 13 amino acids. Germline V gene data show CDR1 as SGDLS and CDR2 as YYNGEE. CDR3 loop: CASSLYPGNTIYF. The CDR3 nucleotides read TGTGCCAGCAGCTTATACCCTGGAAACACCATATATTTT.

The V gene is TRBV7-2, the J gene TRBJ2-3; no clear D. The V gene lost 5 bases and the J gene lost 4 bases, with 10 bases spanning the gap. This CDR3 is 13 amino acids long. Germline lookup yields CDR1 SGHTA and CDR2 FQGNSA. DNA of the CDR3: TGTGCCAGCAGCCCGACTGCGGCAGATACGCAGTATTTT. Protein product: CASSPTAADTQYF.

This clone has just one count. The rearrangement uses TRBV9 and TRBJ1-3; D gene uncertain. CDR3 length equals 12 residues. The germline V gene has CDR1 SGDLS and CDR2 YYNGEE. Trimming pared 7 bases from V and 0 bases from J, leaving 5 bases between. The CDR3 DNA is TGTGCCAGCCAGAGCTCTGGAAACACCATATATTTT. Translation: CASQSSGNTIYF.

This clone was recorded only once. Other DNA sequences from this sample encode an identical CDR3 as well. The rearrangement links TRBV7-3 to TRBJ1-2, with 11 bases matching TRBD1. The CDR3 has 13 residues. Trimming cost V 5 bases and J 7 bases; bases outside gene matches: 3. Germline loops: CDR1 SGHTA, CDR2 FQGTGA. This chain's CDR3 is CASSQGQGGGYTF. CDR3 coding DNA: TGTGCCAGCAGCCAGGGACAGGGGGGTGGCTACACCTTC.

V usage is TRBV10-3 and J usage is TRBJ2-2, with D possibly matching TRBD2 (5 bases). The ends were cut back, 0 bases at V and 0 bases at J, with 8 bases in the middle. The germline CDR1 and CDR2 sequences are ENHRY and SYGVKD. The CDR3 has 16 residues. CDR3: CAISESGVTNTGELFF. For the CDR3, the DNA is TGTGCCATCAGTGAGTCGGGAGTTACGAACACCGGGGAGCTGTTTTTT.

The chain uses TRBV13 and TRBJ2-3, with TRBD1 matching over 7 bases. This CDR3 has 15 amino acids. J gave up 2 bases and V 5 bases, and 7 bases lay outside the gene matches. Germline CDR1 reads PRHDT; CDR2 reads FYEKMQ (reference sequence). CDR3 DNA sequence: TGTGCCAGCAGCCGACTCGACAGGGACACAGATACGCAGTATTTT. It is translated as CASSRLDRDTDTQYF.

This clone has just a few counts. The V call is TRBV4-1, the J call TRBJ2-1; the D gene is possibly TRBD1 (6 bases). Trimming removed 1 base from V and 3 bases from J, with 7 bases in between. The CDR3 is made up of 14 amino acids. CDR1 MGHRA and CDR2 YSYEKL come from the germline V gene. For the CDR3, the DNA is TGCGCCAGCAGCCAAGGAGGGGGCTACAATGAGCAGTTCTTC. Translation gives CASSQGGGYNEQFF.

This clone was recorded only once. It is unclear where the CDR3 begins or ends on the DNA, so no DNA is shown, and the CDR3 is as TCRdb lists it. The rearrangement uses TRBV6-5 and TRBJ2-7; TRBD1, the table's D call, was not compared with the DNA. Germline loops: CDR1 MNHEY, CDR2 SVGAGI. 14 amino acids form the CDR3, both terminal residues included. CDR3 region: CASSSSGQGYEQYF.

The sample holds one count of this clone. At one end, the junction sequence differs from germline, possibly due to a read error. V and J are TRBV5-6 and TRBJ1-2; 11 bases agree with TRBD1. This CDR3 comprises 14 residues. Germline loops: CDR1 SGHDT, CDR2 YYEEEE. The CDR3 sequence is CAGSLGTGGYGYTF. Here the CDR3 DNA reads TGTGCCGGCAGCTTGGGGACAGGGGGCTATGGCTACACCTTC.

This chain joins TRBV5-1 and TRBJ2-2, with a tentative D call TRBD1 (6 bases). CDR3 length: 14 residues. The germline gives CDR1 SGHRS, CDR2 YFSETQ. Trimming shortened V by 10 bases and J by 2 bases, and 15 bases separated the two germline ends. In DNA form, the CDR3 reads TGCGCCGGGTCCCGGGACACCAACACCGGGGAGCTGTTTTTT. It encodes CAGSRDTNTGELFF.